The rows below give T cell receptor beta chains drawn from one sample of a study of blood T cell repertoires in COVID-19. Assay used: immunoSEQ multiplex PCR; TCRdb lists only in-frame clones, some missing. Here the sample spans roughly 180,000 clones, around 85% being singletons. Sequencing was done on a sample of peripheral blood. The receptors come from a woman between 55 and 75 years old with acute or convalescent COVID-19. Both conserved end residues are part of each CDR3. D genes are given only for firm matches. Not all rows give a size; the values are once, few, many and, for expanded clones, a class.

D	size	V	J	DNA	CDR3
TRBD2	-	TRBV29-1	TRBJ2-1	TGCAGCGTAGCTAGCGGGAGGGATAGATTGAGCTCCTACAATGAGCAGTTCTTC	CSVASGRDRLSSYNEQFF
TRBD2	-	TRBV11-2	TRBJ2-1	TGTGCCAGCAGCTTAGAAGCGGGAACCTACAATGAGCAGTTCTTC	CASSLEAGTYNEQFF
TRBD1	-	TRBV5-8	TRBJ2-4	TGTGCCAGCAGCAACGACAGGGGGGAACTAAACATTCAGTACTTC	CASSNDRGELNIQYF
-	-	TRBV7-3	TRBJ2-1	TGTGCCAGCAGCTCGGGACTGACTAATGAGCAGTTCTTC	CASSSGLTNEQFF
-	-	TRBV28	TRBJ2-7	TGTGCCAGCAGTTTGGTGTCAGGGTCTGGGCAGTACTTC	CASSLVSGSGQYF
TRBD1	once	TRBV7-8	TRBJ1-2	TGTGCCAGCAGCTTAGACGACAGGGTTGGCTACACCTTC	CASSLDDRVGYTF
-	few	TRBV5-4	TRBJ1-2	TGTGCCAGCAGCTTTCGAGGGGCACAGGGTGGCTACACCTTC	CASSFRGAQGGYTF
-	-	TRBV12-3/TRBV12-4	TRBJ1-2	TGTGCCAGCAGTTCTCCCGGACAGGGCTACACCTTC	CASSSPGQGYTF
TRBD1	-	TRBV7-7	TRBJ1-1	TGTGCTAGCAGCCCCGAGGCCCGGACAGGGATGAACACTGAAGCTTTCTTT	CASSPEARTGMNTEAFF
TRBD2	-	TRBV6-5	TRBJ2-5	TGTGCCAGCATTAAAGGTCTAGCGGGAGCAGAGACCCAGTACTTC	CASIKGLAGAETQYF
TRBD1	-	TRBV5-1	TRBJ2-1	TGCGCCAGCAGCTTGGTTGGGACAGGGGGAGACGAGCAGTTCTTC	CASSLVGTGGDEQFF
TRBD1	-	TRBV10-1	TRBJ2-2	TGCGCCAGCAACGACAGGGGGCTTGCCGGGGAGCTGTTTTTT	CASNDRGLAGELFF
-	-	TRBV30	TRBJ2-1	TGTGCCTGGCGACAGGTCTTACTCTCCTACAATGAGCAGTTCTTC	CAWRQVLLSYNEQFF
-	many	TRBV20-1	TRBJ2-1	TGCAGTGCTAGTAAAGCGGGTCTCTACAATGAGCAGTTCTTC	CSASKAGLYNEQFF
TRBD1	-	TRBV28	TRBJ2-7	TGTGCCAGCACCCCGGGACAGGCCTCCTCCTACGAGCAGTACTTC	CASTPGQASSYEQYF
-	-	TRBV11-2	TRBJ1-1	TGTGCCAGCAGCTATTTTACAGTGAACACTGAAGCTTTCTTT	CASSYFTVNTEAFF
TRBD2	-	TRBV5-4	TRBJ2-2	TGTGCCAGCAGCCTGCCGGGACTAGCACCGAACACCGGGGAGCTGTTTTTT	CASSLPGLAPNTGELFF
TRBD1	-	TRBV18	TRBJ1-2	TGTGCCAGCTCACCCGGACAGGTTTACTATGGCTACACCTTC	CASSPGQVYYGYTF
TRBD1	-	TRBV24-1	TRBJ1-2	TGTGCCACCAGTGACCCCCGGACAGGGGGCCCCAACTATGGCTACACCTTC	CATSDPRTGGPNYGYTF
-	-	TRBV12-3/TRBV12-4	TRBJ1-5	TGTGCCAGCAGTTTAACAGACAATCAGCCCCAGCATTTT	CASSLTDNQPQHF
TRBD2	-	TRBV19	TRBJ2-2	TGTGCCAGTAGAACGCACCCGGGACTAGCGGGGAACACCGGGGAGCTGTTTTTT	CASRTHPGLAGNTGELFF
TRBD1	-	TRBV18	TRBJ1-1	TGTGCCAGCTCACAAGAACAGGGGAAGAACACTGAAGCTTTCTTT	CASSQEQGKNTEAFF
TRBD2	-	TRBV5-6	TRBJ2-3	TGTGCCAGCAGCTTGTTGCGGGAGCTCGCAGATACGCAGTATTTT	CASSLLRELADTQYF
-	-	TRBV5-1	TRBJ1-2	TGCGCCAGCACCTGGGGAGGGAGCGCTCGGGGCTACACCTTC	CASTWGGSARGYTF
-	-	TRBV24-1	TRBJ2-1	TGTGCCACCAGTGATCCTTCTAGCGATGAGCAGTTCTTC	CATSDPSSDEQFF
-	-	TRBV24-1	TRBJ2-1	TGTGCCACCAGTGACCCGACTAGTAGGGTCGACAATGAGCAGTTCTTC	CATSDPTSRVDNEQFF
-	-	TRBV20-1	TRBJ2-3	TGCAGTGCAACCCCGGGAGATACGCAGTATTTT	CSATPGDTQYF
-	-	TRBV14	TRBJ2-2	TGTGCCAGCAGCGTAACAGGGACCACCGGGGAGCTGTTTTTT	CASSVTGTTGELFF
-	few	TRBV2	TRBJ1-1	TGTGCCAGCAGCCCCCATCTTGGGAGCACTGAAGCTTTCTTT	CASSPHLGSTEAFF
-	-	TRBV5-4	TRBJ1-6	TGTGCCAGCAGCTCCTCGGGATATAATTCACCCCTCCACTTT	CASSSSGYNSPLHF
-	-	TRBV18	TRBJ2-2	TGTGCCAGCTCACCCGGGACTTCCACCGGGGAGCTGTTTTTT	CASSPGTSTGELFF
TRBD2	-	TRBV24-1	TRBJ2-2	TGTGCCACCAGTGATCTAGCGGGAGGGAACACCGGGGAGCTGTTTTTT	CATSDLAGGNTGELFF
TRBD1	once	TRBV25-1	TRBJ1-2	TGTGCCAGCAGCGCGCAGGGACAGGTCTATGGCTACACCTTC	CASSAQGQVYGYTF
-	-	TRBV4-2	TRBJ2-3	TGTGCCAGCAGCCAAGAGGGCAGGGCCACAGATACGCAGTATTTT	CASSQEGRATDTQYF
-	-	TRBV18	TRBJ1-1	TGTGCCAGCTCACTACTAGCACAGACCGTCAAAGAAGCTTTCTTT	CASSLLAQTVKEAFF
TRBD1	-	TRBV7-6	TRBJ2-7	TGTGCCAGCAGTAGACAGGGCTACGAGCAGTACTTC	CASSRQGYEQYF
-	-	TRBV29-1	TRBJ1-1	TGCAGCGTTGGGGGGGGACACCGGAACACTGAAGCTTTCTTT	CSVGGGHRNTEAFF
TRBD1	-	TRBV18	TRBJ1-3	TGTGCCAGCTCACCACTTTCGGACAGGGGAAACACCATATATTTT	CASSPLSDRGNTIYF
-	-	TRBV4-1	TRBJ1-3	TGCGCCAGCAGCCCCAGGACGGGGAGAAACACCATATATTTT	CASSPRTGRNTIYF
TRBD1	once	TRBV5-6	TRBJ1-5	TGTGCCAGCAGCTTGTTCGGGACAGGGAACAATCAGCCCCAGCATTTT	CASSLFGTGNNQPQHF
TRBD2	-	TRBV7-6	TRBJ2-2	TGTGCCAGCAGCTTCCGGGAGGCGAACACCGGGGAGCTGTTTTTT	CASSFREANTGELFF
TRBD1	-	TRBV6-6	TRBJ1-1	TGTGCCAGCAGTCCGTCCGGGACAGGGGGTTTGAACACTGAAGCTTTCTTT	CASSPSGTGGLNTEAFF
TRBD1	-	TRBV9	TRBJ1-3	TGTGCCAGCAGCGTAGCTGGACAGGTTTACTCTGGAAACACCATATATTTT	CASSVAGQVYSGNTIYF
TRBD2	-	TRBV2	TRBJ2-1	TGTGCCAGCAGCCCGTGGTGGGGACTATACAATGAGCAGTTCTTC	CASSPWWGLYNEQFF
-	-	TRBV3-1/TRBV3-2	TRBJ2-2	TGTGCCAGCAAGGGGACTAACACCGGGGAGCTGTTTTTT	CASKGTNTGELFF
TRBD1	-	TRBV20-1	TRBJ1-5	TGCAGTGCTAGTAGCCCCTTAGGGACAGGAGGGGATCAGCCCCAGCATTTT	CSASSPLGTGGDQPQHF
TRBD1	-	TRBV3-1/TRBV3-2	TRBJ1-5	TGTGCCAGCAGCCGAGGGACAGGCAATAGCAATCAGCCCCAGCATTTT	CASSRGTGNSNQPQHF
TRBD2	-	TRBV11-2	TRBJ2-3	TGTGCCAGCAGCTTAGGCACGGCGGGAGCGGGCACAGATACGCAGTATTTT	CASSLGTAGAGTDTQYF
TRBD2	-	TRBV29-1	TRBJ2-3	TGCAGCGTTGACGCGCTGGCGGGAGGGCCAGATACGCAGTATTTT	CSVDALAGGPDTQYF
-	-	TRBV30	TRBJ1-5	TGTGCCTGGAGATTACAGGGAAATCAGCCCCAGCATTTT	CAWRLQGNQPQHF